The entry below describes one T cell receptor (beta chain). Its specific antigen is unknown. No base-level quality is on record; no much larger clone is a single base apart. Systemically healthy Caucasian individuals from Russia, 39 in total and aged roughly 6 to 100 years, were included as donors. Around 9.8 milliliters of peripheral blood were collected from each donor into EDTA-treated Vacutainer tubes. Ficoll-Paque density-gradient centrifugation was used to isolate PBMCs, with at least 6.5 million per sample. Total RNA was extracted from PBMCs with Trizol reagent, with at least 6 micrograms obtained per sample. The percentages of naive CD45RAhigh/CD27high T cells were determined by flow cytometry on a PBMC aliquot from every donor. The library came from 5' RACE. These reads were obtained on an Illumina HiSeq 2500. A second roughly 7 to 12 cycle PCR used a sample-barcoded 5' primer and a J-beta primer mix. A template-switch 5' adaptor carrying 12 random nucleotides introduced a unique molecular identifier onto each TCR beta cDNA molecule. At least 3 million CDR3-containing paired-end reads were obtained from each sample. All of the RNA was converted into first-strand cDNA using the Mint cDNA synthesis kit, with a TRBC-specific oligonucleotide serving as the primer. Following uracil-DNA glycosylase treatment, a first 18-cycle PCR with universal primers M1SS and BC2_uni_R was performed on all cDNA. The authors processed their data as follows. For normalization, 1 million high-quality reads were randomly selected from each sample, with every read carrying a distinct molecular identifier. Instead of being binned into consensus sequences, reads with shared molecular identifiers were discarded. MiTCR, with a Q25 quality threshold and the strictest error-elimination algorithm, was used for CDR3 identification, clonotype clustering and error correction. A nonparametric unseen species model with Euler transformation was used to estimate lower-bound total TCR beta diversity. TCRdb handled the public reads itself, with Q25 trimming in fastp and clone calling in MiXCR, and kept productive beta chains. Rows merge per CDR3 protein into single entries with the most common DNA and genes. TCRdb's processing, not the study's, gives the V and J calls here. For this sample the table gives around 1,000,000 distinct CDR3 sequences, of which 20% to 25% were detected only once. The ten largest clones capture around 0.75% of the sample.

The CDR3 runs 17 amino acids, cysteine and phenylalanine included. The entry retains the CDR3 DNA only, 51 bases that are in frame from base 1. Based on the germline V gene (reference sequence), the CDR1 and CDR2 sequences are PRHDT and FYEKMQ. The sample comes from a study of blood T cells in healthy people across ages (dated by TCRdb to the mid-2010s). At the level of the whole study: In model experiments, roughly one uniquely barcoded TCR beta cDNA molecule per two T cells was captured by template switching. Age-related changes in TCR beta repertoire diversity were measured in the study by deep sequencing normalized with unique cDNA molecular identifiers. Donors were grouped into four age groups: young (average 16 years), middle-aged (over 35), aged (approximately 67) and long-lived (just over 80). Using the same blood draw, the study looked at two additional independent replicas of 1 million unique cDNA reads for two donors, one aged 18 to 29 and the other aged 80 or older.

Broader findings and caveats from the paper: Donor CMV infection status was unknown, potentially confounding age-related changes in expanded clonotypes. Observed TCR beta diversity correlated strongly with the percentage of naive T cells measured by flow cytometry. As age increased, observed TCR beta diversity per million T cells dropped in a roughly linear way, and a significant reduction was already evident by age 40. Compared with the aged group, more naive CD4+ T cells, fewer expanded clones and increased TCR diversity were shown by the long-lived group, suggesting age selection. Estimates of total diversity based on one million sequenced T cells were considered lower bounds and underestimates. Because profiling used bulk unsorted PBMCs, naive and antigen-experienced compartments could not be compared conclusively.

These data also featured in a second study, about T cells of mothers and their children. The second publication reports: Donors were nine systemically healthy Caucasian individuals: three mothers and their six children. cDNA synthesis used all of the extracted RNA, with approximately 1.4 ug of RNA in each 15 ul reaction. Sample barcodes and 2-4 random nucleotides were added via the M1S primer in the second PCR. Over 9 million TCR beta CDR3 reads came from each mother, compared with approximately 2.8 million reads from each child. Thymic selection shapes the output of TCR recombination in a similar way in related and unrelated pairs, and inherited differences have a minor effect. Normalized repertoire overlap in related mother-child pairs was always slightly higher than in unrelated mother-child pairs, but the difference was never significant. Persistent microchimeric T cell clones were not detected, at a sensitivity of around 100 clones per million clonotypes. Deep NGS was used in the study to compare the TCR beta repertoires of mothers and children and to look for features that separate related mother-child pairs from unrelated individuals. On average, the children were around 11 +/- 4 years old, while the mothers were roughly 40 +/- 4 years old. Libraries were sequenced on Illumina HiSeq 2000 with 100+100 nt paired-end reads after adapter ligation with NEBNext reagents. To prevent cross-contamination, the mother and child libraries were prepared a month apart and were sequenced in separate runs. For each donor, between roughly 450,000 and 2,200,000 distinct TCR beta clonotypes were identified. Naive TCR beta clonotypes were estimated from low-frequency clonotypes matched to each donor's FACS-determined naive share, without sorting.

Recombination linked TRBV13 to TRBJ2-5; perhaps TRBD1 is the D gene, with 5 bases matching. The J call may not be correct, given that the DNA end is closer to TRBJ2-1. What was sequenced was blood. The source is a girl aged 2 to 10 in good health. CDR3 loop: CASSPRPSLDRYNEQFF. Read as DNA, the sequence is TGTGCCAGCAGCCCTCGACCATCCCTCGACAGATACAATGAGCAGTTCTTC.